This TCR beta chain was recovered during a study of T cell responses to AZD1222 COVID-19 vaccine. Trimming took 4 bases from V and 3 from J; bases not matched to a gene: 1. The CDR3 sequence is 15 residues long. Germline loops: CDR1 SGHRS, CDR2 YFSETQ. TCRdb's table, derived via immunoSEQ multiplex PCR, lists solely in-frame clones and lacks some. Altogether over 130,000 clones are present, roughly 94% being singletons, with the ten largest covering roughly 1.3%. The source of this sequence is an adult in good health. The source material was peripheral blood, sampled on day 0 of AZD1222 vaccination. This chain uses TRBV5-1 with TRBJ2-2, with 12 bases matching TRBD2. The DNA for the CDR3 is TGCGCCAGCAGCCGACTAGCGGGGGACACCGGGGAGCTGTTTTTT. Translated: CASSRLAGDTGELFF. Drawing the rest from reference TRBV5-1 and TRBJ2-2, the complete variable domain is KAGVTQTPRYLIKTRGQQVTLSCSPISGHRSVSWYQQTPGQGLQFLFEYFSETQRNKGNFPGRFSGRQFSNSRSEMNVSTLELGDSALYLCASSRLAGDTGELFFGEGSRLTVL.